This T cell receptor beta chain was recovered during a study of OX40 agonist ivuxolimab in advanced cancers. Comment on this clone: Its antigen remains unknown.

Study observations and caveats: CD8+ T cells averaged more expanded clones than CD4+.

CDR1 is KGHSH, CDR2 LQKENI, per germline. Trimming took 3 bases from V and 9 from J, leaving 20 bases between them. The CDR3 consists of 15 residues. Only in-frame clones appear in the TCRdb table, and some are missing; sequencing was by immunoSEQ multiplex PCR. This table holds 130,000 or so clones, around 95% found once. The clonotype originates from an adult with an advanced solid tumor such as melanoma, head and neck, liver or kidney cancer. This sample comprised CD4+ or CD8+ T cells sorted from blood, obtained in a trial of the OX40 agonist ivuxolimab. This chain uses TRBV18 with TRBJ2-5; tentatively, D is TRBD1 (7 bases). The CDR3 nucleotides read TGTGCCAGCTCACCCCGCGGGACAGCCTCCTGGGCCCAGTACTTC. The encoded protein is CASSPRGTASWAQYF.